Each of the 32 T cell receptor beta chains below was sequenced from the same sample in a study of cytomegalovirus exposure and HLA in healthy donors. The PCR contained 60 Vbeta and 13 Jbeta primers. The table came from immunoSEQ multiplex PCR; TCRdb's copy has only in-frame clones and leaves some out. The repertoire holds about 94,000 clones, with roughly 80% as singletons. Sequencing was carried out using PBMCs. The receptors derive from a man between 35 and 55 years old in good health and CMV-seropositive.

This clone has a handful of counts. V is TRBV7-8 and J is TRBJ2-3, with D perhaps matching TRBD2 (6 bases). The V gene lost 1 base and the J gene lost 5 bases, with 16 bases spanning the gap. CDR3 length: 16 amino acids. Per germline, CDR1 SGHVS and CDR2 FQNEAQ. CDR3 residues: CASSLEAAGRGDTQYF. CDR3 nucleotide sequence: TGTGCCAGCAGCTTAGAGGCGGCGGGACGAGGAGATACGCAGTATTTT.

The chain recombines TRBV6-6 with TRBJ1-6; a possible D gene is TRBD1 (6 bases). CDR3 length: 14 amino acids. Looked up from germline, CDR1 is MNHNY and CDR2 is SVGAGI (reference sequence). Trimming removed 8 bases at V and 4 bases at J, with 12 bases between. CDR3 nucleotides: TGTGCCAGCGGCCAGGGGAAATATAATTCACCCCTCCACTTT. Amino acids: CASGQGKYNSPLHF.

This sequence joins TRBV7-2 and TRBJ2-7, with 8 bases fitting TRBD2. This CDR3 is 15 amino acids long. With V trimmed by 6 bases and J by 0 bases, 7 bases remained unmatched. The V gene's germline CDR1 is SGHTA and CDR2 FQGNSA. The CDR3 nucleotides are TGTGCCAGCAGACTGACTAGCGTAGTCTCCTACGAGCAGTACTTC. Translation gives CASRLTSVVSYEQYF. The full variable domain, in which reference TRBV7-2 and TRBJ2-7 provide the parts outside the CDR3, is GAGVSQSPSNKVTEKGKDVELRCDPISGHTALYWYRQSLGQGLEFLIYFQGNSAPDKSGLPSDRFSAERTGGSVSTLTIQRTQQEDSAVYLCASRLTSVVSYEQYFGPGTRLTVT.

This chain links TRBV11-2 with TRBJ2-1; 8 positions match TRBD1. This CDR3 contains 13 residues. Germline V gene sequence: CDR1 SGHAT, CDR2 FQNNGV. Unmatched junction bases numbered 3, after V lost 5 bases and J lost 6 bases. This chain's CDR3 is CASSRTGSNEQFF. The DNA of the CDR3 is TGTGCCAGCAGCCGGACAGGGTCCAATGAGCAGTTCTTC.

This chain connects TRBV10-2 to TRBJ2-7, with unresolved D. V lost 3 bases to trimming and J lost 7 bases, with 10 bases between them. This CDR3 is built from 12 residues. Germline-derived CDR1 and CDR2 are WSHSY and SAAADI. The CDR3 spells CASSDFLLEQYF. The DNA of the CDR3 is TGCGCCAGCAGTGACTTTCTCCTAGAGCAGTACTTC.

V gene TRBV7-2 combines with J gene TRBJ2-7; maybe TRBD1 (5 bases). Germline V CDR1 and CDR2: SGHTA, FQGNSA. The V end lost 3 bases, the J end lost 4 bases, and 10 bases lay between the germline ends. The CDR3 is made up of 13 amino acids. The CDR3 DNA reads TGTGCCAGCAGCTTCCACGACAGATACGAGCAGTACTTC. Translation gives CASSFHDRYEQYF.

The chain joins TRBV7-3 to TRBJ1-1, with a possible D match to TRBD1 (5 bases). The CDR3 contains 13 residues. Per germline, CDR1 SGHTA and CDR2 FQGTGA. Trimming stripped 2 bases from V and 1 base from J, with 5 bases between. The CDR3 here is CASSLDRNTEAFF. As DNA, the CDR3 is TGTGCCAGCAGCTTAGACAGGAACACTGAAGCTTTCTTT.

The rearrangement joins TRBV29-1 to TRBJ2-7, with D unclear. V shed 5 bases and J shed 6 bases, with 17 bases lying between them. The germline V gene encodes CDR1 SQVTM and CDR2 ANQGSEA. The CDR3 spans 13 residues. The CDR3 nucleotides read TGCAGCGTTCGAAGTTCTTTGCGTGGCGAGCAGTACTTC. Protein product: CSVRSSLRGEQYF.

The chain is built from TRBV18 and TRBJ1-4; D perhaps matches TRBD1 (6 bases). The V and J ends lost 3 bases and 10 bases respectively, with 18 bases between them. The CDR3 is made up of 15 amino acids. Germline assignment: CDR1 KGHSH and CDR2 LQKENI. CDR3 residues: CASSPFEGEFGKLFF. DNA of the CDR3: TGTGCCAGCTCACCGTTTGAGGGGGAGTTTGGAAAACTGTTTTTT.

The genes are TRBV2 and TRBJ2-5, with 8 bases identical to TRBD1. Germline CDR1 reads SNHLY; CDR2 reads FYNNEI. V gave up 6 bases and J gave up 5 bases; unmatched junction bases: 8. The CDR3 has 14 residues. In DNA form, the CDR3 reads TGTGCCAGCAGCACTAACAGGGGGGCGGAGACCCAGTACTTC. This sequence encodes CASSTNRGAETQYF. Variable domain in full (rest from reference TRBV2 and TRBJ2-5): EPEVTQTPSHQVTQMGQEVILRCVPISNHLYFYWYRQILGQKVEFLVSFYNNEISEKSEIFDDQFSVERPDGSNFTLKIRSTKLEDSAMYFCASSTNRGAETQYFGPGTRLLVL.

The chain employs TRBV2 and TRBJ1-4, with a possible D match to TRBD1 (5 bases). Germline-derived CDR1 and CDR2 are SNHLY and FYNNEI. The length of the CDR3 is 15 residues. V was trimmed by 2 bases and J by 5 bases, leaving 12 bases between them. In DNA, the CDR3 is TGTGCCAGCAGTGAAACTCCAGGGCTCAATGAAAAACTGTTTTTT. Translating it yields CASSETPGLNEKLFF.

The chain joins TRBV2 to TRBJ2-3; 10 bases fit TRBD2. Germline lookup yields CDR1 SNHLY and CDR2 FYNNEI. The CDR3 runs to 14 residues. V lost 8 bases, J lost 5 bases, and 7 bases stayed unmatched. The CDR3 sequence: CASPAGGHGDTQYF. In DNA form, the CDR3 reads TGTGCCAGCCCAGCGGGAGGGCATGGAGATACGCAGTATTTT.

The chain combines TRBV28 with TRBJ1-1; TRBD1 might be the D (6 bases). V was pared by 4 bases and J by 4 bases, with 19 bases between. The CDR3 is 16 residues long. Looked up from germline, CDR1 is MDHEN and CDR2 is SYDVKM. The CDR3 region is CASSSIEQGFSTEAFF. The CDR3 nucleotides are TGTGCCAGCAGTTCAATCGAACAGGGATTCAGCACTGAAGCTTTCTTT.

The genes are TRBV10-3 and TRBJ2-4; a weak D match, TRBD1 (5 bases). This CDR3 has 14 residues. Trimming cost V 7 bases and J 0 bases, with 10 bases left between them. The V gene's germline CDR1 is ENHRY and CDR2 SYGVKD. The CDR3 nucleotides read TGTGCCATCACCGACAGTTTAGCCAAAAACATTCAGTACTTC. This codes for CAITDSLAKNIQYF.

This clone was detected a few times. The V call is TRBV4-1, the J call TRBJ1-1; D gene ambiguous. Deletions cut 5 bases from V and 11 bases from J, with 12 bases between. Germline CDR1 MGHRA, CDR2 YSYEKL. This CDR3 is 11 amino acids long. The CDR3 DNA reads TGCGCCAGCAGCTACGGTACTGCGGCTTTCTTT. It is translated as CASSYGTAAFF.

The CDR3 is CASSVIQGGNTEAFF. CDR3 in DNA: TGTGCCAGCAGTGTTATACAGGGGGGGAACACTGAAGCTTTCTTT. The chain recombines TRBV6-1 with TRBJ1-1; TRBD1 matches at 8 bases. J lost 1 base, V lost 4 bases, and 5 bases had no gene match. Germline V gene data show CDR1 as MNHNS and CDR2 as SASEGT. This CDR3 comprises 15 residues.

The CDR3 loop is CASSQQGRSNQPQHF. CDR3 bases: TGTGCCAGCAGCCAACAGGGGAGGTCTAATCAGCCCCAGCATTTT. This chain joins TRBV2 and TRBJ1-5; 7 bases match TRBD1. This CDR3 region has 15 residues. The germline CDR1 and CDR2 sequences are SNHLY and FYNNEI. V was clipped by 6 bases and J by 4 bases; unmatched bases: 9. The variable domain in full, completed from reference TRBV2 and TRBJ1-5, reads EPEVTQTPSHQVTQMGQEVILRCVPISNHLYFYWYRQILGQKVEFLVSFYNNEISEKSEIFDDQFSVERPDGSNFTLKIRSTKLEDSAMYFCASSQQGRSNQPQHFGDGTRLSIL.

V is TRBV15 and J is TRBJ2-5; 7 nucleotides align to TRBD1. Trimming at V came to 0 bases and at J to 4 bases, leaving 5 bases not matched to a gene. The CDR3 contains 15 residues. Germline loops: CDR1 LNHNV, CDR2 YYDKDF (reference sequence). The CDR3 spells CATSRDREGAETQYF. The CDR3 coding sequence is TGTGCCACCAGCAGAGATCGTGAGGGGGCAGAGACCCAGTACTTC.

The rearrangement joins TRBV4-3 to TRBJ2-7; 8 positions match TRBD1. The V and J ends lost 0 bases and 2 bases, in that order; junction bases with no gene match: 3. This CDR3 spans 15 amino acids. Germline V gene data show CDR1 as LGHNA and CDR2 as YSLEER. The chain's CDR3 is CASSQEQGVAYEQYF. CDR3 bases: TGCGCCAGCAGCCAAGAACAGGGGGTCGCCTACGAGCAGTACTTC.

The chain couples TRBV29-1 to TRBJ2-5; perhaps TRBD2 as D (7 bases). CDR3 size: 13 residues. Trimming removed 6 bases at V and 1 base at J, with 12 bases between. CDR1 and CDR2 from the germline V gene are SQVTM and ANQGSEA. The CDR3: CSVGGTFQETQYF. The CDR3 DNA is TGCAGCGTGGGGGGGACATTCCAAGAGACCCAGTACTTC.

V and J are TRBV13 and TRBJ1-2; 8 nucleotides align to TRBD1. V shed 3 bases and J 2 bases; nucleotides not matched to a gene: 8. The CDR3 loop spans 16 amino acids. Germline V gene sequence: CDR1 PRHDT, CDR2 FYEKMQ (reference sequence). CDR3 coding DNA: TGTGCCAGCAGCTTCGGACAGGGAAGGGGAAACTATGGCTACACCTTC. Its protein is CASSFGQGRGNYGYTF. Full variable domain (remainder filled in from reference TRBV13 and TRBJ1-2): AAGVIQSPRHLIKEKRETATLKCYPIPRHDTVYWYQQGPGQDPQFLISFYEKMQSDKGSIPDRFSAQQFSDYHSELNMSSLELGDSALYFCASSFGQGRGNYGYTFGSGTRLTVV.

J is TRBJ2-7 and V is TRBV27; D is perhaps TRBD1 (5 bases). Trimming left V 2 bases short and J 2 bases short, with 10 bases between. The germline CDR1 and CDR2 sequences are MNHEY and SMNVEV (reference sequence). This CDR3 comprises 14 residues. CDR3 sequence: CASSLGDSTYEQYF. The CDR3 DNA reads as TGTGCCAGCAGTTTAGGAGACAGTACCTACGAGCAGTACTTC.

CDR3 coding DNA: TGTGCCATCGGGACTAGCGGGGGGCCATCTAGCACAGATACGCAGTATTTT. The encoded protein is CAIGTSGGPSSTDTQYF. This sequence joins TRBV10-3 and TRBJ2-3, with 15 bases that match TRBD2. Germline V CDR1 and CDR2: ENHRY, SYGVKD. This CDR3 contains 17 residues. V gave up 8 bases and J gave up 0 bases; unmatched junction bases: 6.

This chain joins TRBV6-1 and TRBJ2-1; TRBD1 matches at 11 bases. The J segment lost 12 bases and the V segment lost 4 bases, leaving 5 bases of the junction unmatched. CDR3 length: 13 amino acids. CDR1 is MNHNS and CDR2 is SASEGT in the germline V gene. The CDR3 sequence: CASSAGQGARQFF. The CDR3 bases are TGTGCCAGCAGTGCCGGACAGGGGGCTCGGCAGTTCTTC.

The chain recombines TRBV7-8 with TRBJ2-5; TRBD1 aligns across 7 bases. This CDR3 comprises 14 residues. V lost 6 bases to trimming and J lost 1 base; unmatched junction nucleotides: 5. CDR1 SGHVS and CDR2 FQNEAQ come from the germline V gene. For the CDR3, the DNA is TGTGCCAGCAGACCCTGGACAGGCCAAGAGACCCAGTACTTC. It yields the protein CASRPWTGQETQYF.

This chain joins TRBV4-1 and TRBJ2-7, with 10 bases aligning to TRBD2. Germline assignment: CDR1 MGHRA and CDR2 YSYEKL. V gave up 2 bases and J gave up 1 base; unmatched junction bases: 2. This CDR3 is 15 amino acids long. The CDR3 loop reads CASSQPGLASYEQYF. The CDR3 nucleotides are TGCGCCAGCAGCCAACCGGGACTAGCGTCCTACGAGCAGTACTTC.

The chain combines TRBV7-2 with TRBJ2-7; TRBD1 matches at 8 bases. Germline assignment: CDR1 SGHTA and CDR2 FQGNSA. V was clipped by 5 bases and J by 4 bases; unmatched bases: 13. The CDR3 length is 16 residues. The chain's CDR3 is CASSQLGAGGRYEQYF. The CDR3 DNA reads as TGTGCCAGCAGCCAATTGGGGGCAGGGGGCAGGTACGAGCAGTACTTC.

The chain recombines TRBV18 with TRBJ1-4; no definite D call. CDR1 KGHSH and CDR2 LQKENI come from the germline V gene. CDR3 length: 13 amino acids. V was pared by 8 bases and J by 8 bases, with 15 bases between. The CDR3 region has the DNA TGTGCCAGCCTCCCGAGGTCCTCCGAAAAACTGTTTTTT. Protein sequence: CASLPRSSEKLFF. Full variable domain (missing parts from reference TRBV18 and TRBJ1-4): NAGVMQNPRHLVRRRGQEARLRCSPMKGHSHVYWYRQLPEEGLKFMVYLQKENIIDESGMPKERFSAEFPKEGPSILRIQQVVRGDSAAYFCASLPRSSEKLFFGSGTQLSVL.

The V call is TRBV9, the J call TRBJ2-5, with D perhaps TRBD1 (6 bases). Germline loops: CDR1 SGDLS, CDR2 YYNGEE. The CDR3 loop spans 14 amino acids. Trimming cost V 7 bases and J 2 bases, with 15 bases left between them. CDR3 coding DNA: TGTGCCAGCTCATTCCGGGACACACAAGAGACCCAGTACTTC. Its translation: CASSFRDTQETQYF. The full variable domain, rest sourced from reference TRBV9 and TRBJ2-5, is DSGVTQTPKHLITATGQRVTLRCSPRSGDLSVYWYQQSLDQGLQFLIQYYNGEERAKGNILERFSAQQFPDLHSELNLSSLELGDSALYFCASSFRDTQETQYFGPGTRLLVL.

This chain links TRBV27 with TRBJ2-5; 13 bases are shared with TRBD2. This CDR3 comprises 13 residues. After removal of 9 bases from V and 4 bases from J, the junction contained 2 bases not matched to a gene. Looked up from germline, CDR1 is MNHEY and CDR2 is SMNVEV (reference sequence). The CDR3 DNA is TGTGCCAGTCGACTAGCGGGAGGAGAGACCCAGTACTTC. Its protein product is CASRLAGGETQYF.

The chain joins TRBV2 to TRBJ2-3; tentative D call: TRBD2 (6 bases). The germline gives CDR1 SNHLY, CDR2 FYNNEI. The V end was cut by 8 bases, the J end by 4 bases, with 13 bases between. The CDR3 runs 13 residues. CDR3 region: CASREEGSDTQYF. The CDR3 region has the DNA TGTGCCAGCCGAGAGGAGGGGTCAGATACGCAGTATTTT. The full variable domain, rest sourced from reference TRBV2 and TRBJ2-3, is EPEVTQTPSHQVTQMGQEVILRCVPISNHLYFYWYRQILGQKVEFLVSFYNNEISEKSEIFDDQFSVERPDGSNFTLKIRSTKLEDSAMYFCASREEGSDTQYFGPGTRLTVL.

V is TRBV5-6 and J is TRBJ2-5; 10 bases are a match to TRBD2. With the DNA end fitting TRBJ2-7 better, the J assignment may be wrong. Germline V gene data show CDR1 as SGHDT and CDR2 as YYEEEE. The CDR3 spans 17 residues. The CDR3 sequence is CASSLSPSGSKGYEQYF. CDR3 sequence (DNA): TGTGCCAGCAGCTTGAGCCCTAGCGGGAGTAAAGGGTACGAGCAGTACTTC.